This T cell receptor beta chain was identified in a study of identical twins. Healthy Caucasian donors formed the entire cohort. For this clonotype: The germline gene is not matched at one end of the junction; a read error may be the cause.

TCRdb re-called the 5' RACE reads through MiXCR, storing one row per CDR3 protein. The sample comprises 450,000 or so distinct CDR3 sequences, roughly an eighth of which are singletons, and about 0.97% rests with the top ten. This CDR3 comprises 13 residues. The germline gives CDR1 SEHNR, CDR2 FQNEAQ (reference sequence). This sample was also put to use in a study of yellow fever vaccine responses in identical twins.

This receptor was identified in a woman in her late teens or twenties in good health. The chain carries TRBV7-9 and TRBJ2-7, with no clear D. The sample comprised CD4+ T cells sorted from blood. Here the CDR3 DNA reads TGTGCCAGCAGCTTCGCCCGGACCAACGAGCGGTACTTC. Translated, it gives CASSFARTNERYF.